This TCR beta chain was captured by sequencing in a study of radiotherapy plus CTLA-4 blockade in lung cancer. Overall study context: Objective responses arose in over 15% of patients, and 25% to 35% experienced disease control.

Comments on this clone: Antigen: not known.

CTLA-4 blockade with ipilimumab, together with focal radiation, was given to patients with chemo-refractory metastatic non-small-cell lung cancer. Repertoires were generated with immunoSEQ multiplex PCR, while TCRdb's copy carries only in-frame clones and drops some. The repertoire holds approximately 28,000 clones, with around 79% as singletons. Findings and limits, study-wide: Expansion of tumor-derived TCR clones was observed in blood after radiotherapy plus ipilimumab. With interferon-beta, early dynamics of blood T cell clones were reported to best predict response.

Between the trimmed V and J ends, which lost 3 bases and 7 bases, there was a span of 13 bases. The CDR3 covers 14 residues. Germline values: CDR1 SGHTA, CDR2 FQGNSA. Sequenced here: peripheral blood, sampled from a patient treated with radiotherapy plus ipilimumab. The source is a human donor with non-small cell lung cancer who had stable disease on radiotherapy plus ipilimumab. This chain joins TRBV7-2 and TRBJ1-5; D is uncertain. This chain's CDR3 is CASSFRRVNQPQHF. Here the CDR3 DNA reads TGTGCCAGCAGCTTTCGACGGGTCAACCAGCCCCAGCATTTT. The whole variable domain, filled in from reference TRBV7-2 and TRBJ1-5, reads GAGVSQSPSNKVTEKGKDVELRCDPISGHTALYWYRQSLGQGLEFLIYFQGNSAPDKSGLPSDRFSAERTGGSVSTLTIQRTQQEDSAVYLCASSFRRVNQPQHFGDGTRLSIL.